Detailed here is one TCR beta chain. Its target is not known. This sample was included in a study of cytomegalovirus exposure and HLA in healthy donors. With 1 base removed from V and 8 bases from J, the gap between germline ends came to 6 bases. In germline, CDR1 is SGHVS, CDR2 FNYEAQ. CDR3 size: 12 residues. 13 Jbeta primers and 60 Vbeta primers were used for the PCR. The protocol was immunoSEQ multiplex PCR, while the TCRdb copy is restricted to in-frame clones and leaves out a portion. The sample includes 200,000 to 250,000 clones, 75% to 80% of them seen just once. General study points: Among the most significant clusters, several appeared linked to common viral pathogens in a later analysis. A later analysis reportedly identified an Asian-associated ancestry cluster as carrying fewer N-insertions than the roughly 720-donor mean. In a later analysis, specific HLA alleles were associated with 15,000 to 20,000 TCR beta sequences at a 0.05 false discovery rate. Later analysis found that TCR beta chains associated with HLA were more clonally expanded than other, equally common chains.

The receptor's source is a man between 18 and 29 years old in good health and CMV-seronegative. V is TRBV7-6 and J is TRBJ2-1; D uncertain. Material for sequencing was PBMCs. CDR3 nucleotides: TGTGCCAGCAGCTTAGGAGTGCATGAGCAGTTCTTC. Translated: CASSLGVHEQFF.